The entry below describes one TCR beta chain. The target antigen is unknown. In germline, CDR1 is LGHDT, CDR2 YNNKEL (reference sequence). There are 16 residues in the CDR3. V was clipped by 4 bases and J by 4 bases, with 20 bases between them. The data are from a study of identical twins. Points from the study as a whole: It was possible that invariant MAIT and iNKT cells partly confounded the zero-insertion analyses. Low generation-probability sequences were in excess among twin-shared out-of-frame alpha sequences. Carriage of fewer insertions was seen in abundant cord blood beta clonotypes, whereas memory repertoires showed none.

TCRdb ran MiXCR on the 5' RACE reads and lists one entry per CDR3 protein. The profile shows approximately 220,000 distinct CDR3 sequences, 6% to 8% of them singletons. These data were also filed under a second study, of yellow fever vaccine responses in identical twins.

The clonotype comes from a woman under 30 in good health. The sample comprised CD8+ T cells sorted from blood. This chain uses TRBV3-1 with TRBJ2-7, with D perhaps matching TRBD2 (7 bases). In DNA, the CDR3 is TGTGCCAGCAGCCTAGGGGGGGGGACGGGGAGATACGAGCAGTACTTC. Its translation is CASSLGGGTGRYEQYF.